What follows are 21 T cell receptor beta chains derived from one specimen sequenced in a study of blood T cell repertoires in COVID-19. Generated by immunoSEQ multiplex PCR, the TCRdb table keeps only in-frame clones and is missing some. The repertoire holds 250,000 to 300,000 clones, with roughly 93% as singletons. The sequenced material came from PBMCs or T cells enriched from blood (not recorded which). The source is a woman in her forties with acute COVID-19.

V and J are TRBV28 and TRBJ1-5, with unresolved D. Trimming removed 6 bases at V and 6 bases at J, with 12 bases between. The CDR3 is 13 amino acids. Germline V lookup: CDR1 MDHEN, CDR2 SYDVKM. The DNA for the CDR3 is TGTGCCAGCAGCGGATTGTCAGGTCAGCCCCAGCATTTT. Residues: CASSGLSGQPQHF.

The chain joins TRBV28 to TRBJ1-1, with D unclear. This CDR3 is 14 amino acids long. The V and J ends lost 4 bases and 2 bases respectively, with 11 bases between them. CDR1 is MDHEN and CDR2 is SYDVKM in the germline V gene. The CDR3 DNA sequence: TGTGCCAGCAGTTACGCATCTATTAACACTGAAGCTTTCTTT. Translating gives CASSYASINTEAFF.

The chain combines TRBV5-1 with TRBJ2-5, with D possibly TRBD2 on 5 matching bases. CDR1 and CDR2 (germline): SGHRS, YFSETQ. This CDR3 comprises 11 residues. V was clipped by 5 bases and J by 5 bases, with 7 bases between them. This CDR3 reads CASRREETQYF. The CDR3 DNA reads as TGCGCCAGCAGGAGGGAGGAGACCCAGTACTTC.

The chain joins TRBV27 to TRBJ1-4; tentative D call: TRBD1 (5 bases). The V gene's germline CDR1 is MNHEY and CDR2 SMNVEV (reference sequence). The CDR3 length is 15 residues. V was trimmed by 6 bases and J by 3 bases, leaving 14 bases between them. CDR3 sequence (DNA): TGTGCCAGCAGCACTGCGGCGACAGCTAATGAAAAACTGTTTTTT. Its translation: CASSTAATANEKLFF.

The chain combines TRBV19 with TRBJ1-2, with D hard to call. The CDR3 is 13 residues long. With 6 bases removed from V and 6 bases from J, the gap between germline ends came to 14 bases. Per germline, CDR1 LNHDA and CDR2 SQIVND (reference sequence). The CDR3 DNA sequence: TGTGCCAGTAGCTACCGGGGAAGTAATGGCTACACCTTC. It encodes CASSYRGSNGYTF. Variable domain in full (rest from reference TRBV19 and TRBJ1-2): DGGITQSPKYLFRKEGQNVTLSCEQNLNHDAMYWYRQDPGQGLRLIYYSQIVNDFQKGDIAEGYSVSREKKESFPLTVTSAQKNPTAFYLCASSYRGSNGYTFGSGTRLTVV.

The chain couples TRBV7-6 to TRBJ2-1, with 9 bases that match TRBD2. The V gene end was trimmed by 5 bases and the J gene end by 4 bases; junction bases not matched to a gene: 6. Germline V CDR1 and CDR2: SGHVS, FNYEAQ. CDR3 length: 15 amino acids. Here the CDR3 DNA reads TGTGCCAGCAGCAGAATGACTAGCGGTTACAATGAGCAGTTCTTC. Its protein is CASSRMTSGYNEQFF.

V and J are TRBV28 and TRBJ1-6, with D perhaps matching TRBD1 (5 bases). The CDR3 loop spans 13 amino acids. Germline V CDR1 and CDR2: MDHEN, SYDVKM. The germline V and J ends were trimmed by 6 bases and 8 bases, with 11 bases remaining between them. CDR3 bases: TGTGCCAGCAGATCGGGGGATTATTCACCCCTCCACTTT. Its protein is CASRSGDYSPLHF.

CDR3 sequence reads: CASSERLAGQETQYF. The CDR3, as DNA: TGTGCCAGCAGTGAAAGACTAGCGGGACAAGAGACCCAGTACTTC. The chain recombines TRBV6-1 with TRBJ2-5; 11 bases line up with TRBD2. The V segment lost 2 bases and the J segment 2 bases; nucleotides outside the gene matches: 1. Looked up from germline, CDR1 is MNHNS and CDR2 is SASEGT. CDR3 size: 15 residues.

The chain carries TRBV6-5 and TRBJ2-3, with D perhaps matching TRBD2 (5 bases). The CDR3 runs to 14 residues. The ends were cut back, 9 bases at V and 3 bases at J, with 16 bases in the middle. Germline CDR1 is MNHEY and CDR2 is SVGAGI. CDR3 coding DNA: TGTGCCAGTGAAGGTTTGGGAGATACAGATACGCAGTATTTT. This codes for CASEGLGDTDTQYF.

The chain links TRBV5-6 to TRBJ1-5, with no clear D. The CDR3 is made up of 14 amino acids. Germline values: CDR1 SGHDT, CDR2 YYEEEE. With 5 bases removed from V and 1 base from J, the gap between germline ends came to 10 bases. The CDR3 nucleotides read TGTGCCAGCAGTCGACTTTGGAGCAATCAGCCCCAGCATTTT. This codes for CASSRLWSNQPQHF.

This sequence joins TRBV18 and TRBJ1-2, with 9 bases fitting TRBD1. CDR3 size: 17 residues. V lost 3 bases, J lost 1 base, and 9 bases stayed unmatched. Germline CDR1 and CDR2: KGHSH and LQKENI. CDR3 coding DNA: TGTGCCAGCTCACCTATCGGACAGGGGATATATAACTATGGCTACACCTTC. Translation gives CASSPIGQGIYNYGYTF. The full variable domain, in which reference TRBV18 and TRBJ1-2 provide the parts outside the CDR3, is NAGVMQNPRHLVRRRGQEARLRCSPMKGHSHVYWYRQLPEEGLKFMVYLQKENIIDESGMPKERFSAEFPKEGPSILRIQQVVRGDSAAYFCASSPIGQGIYNYGYTFGSGTRLTVV.

The sample holds a few counts of this clone. Other DNA sequences in this sample translate to the same CDR3. V and J are TRBV9 and TRBJ1-5; D uncertain. The CDR3 extends over 13 amino acids. Between the trimmed V and J ends, which lost 0 bases and 4 bases, there was a span of 5 bases. Germline assignment: CDR1 SGDLS and CDR2 YYNGEE. The CDR3 DNA is TGTGCCAGCAGCGTAGCCCCTAATCAGCCCCAGCATTTT. Translated, it gives CASSVAPNQPQHF.

The sample holds a few counts of this clone. The rearrangement links TRBV4-1 to TRBJ1-1; no firm D call. This CDR3 region has 16 residues. Trimming pared 3 bases from V and 4 bases from J, leaving 18 bases between. Per the germline V gene, CDR1 is MGHRA and CDR2 is YSYEKL. In DNA form, the CDR3 reads TGCGCCAGCAGCCACGGCCGCTCGAGAGGCCCCACTGAAGCTTTCTTT. Its translation: CASSHGRSRGPTEAFF.

The rearrangement joins TRBV6-6 to TRBJ2-3, with D possibly TRBD2 on 5 matching bases. The CDR3 contains 13 residues. Germline V CDR1 and CDR2: MNHNY, SVGAGI (reference sequence). The ends were cut back, 7 bases at V and 5 bases at J, with 13 bases in the middle. The CDR3 DNA sequence: TGTGCCAGCAATCCCACGGGGAAAGATACGCAGTATTTT. Amino acids: CASNPTGKDTQYF.

This sequence joins TRBV18 and TRBJ2-7; 7 bases match TRBD1. The CDR3 runs to 14 residues. From germline, CDR1 is KGHSH and CDR2 LQKENI. J lost 2 bases, V lost 3 bases, and 4 bases had no gene match. CDR3 DNA sequence: TGTGCCAGCTCACCCGATGACAGGGCCTACGAGCAGTACTTC. As protein: CASSPDDRAYEQYF.

This clone appeared a single time. The gene calls are TRBV14 and TRBJ1-1, with D possibly matching TRBD1 (6 bases). The CDR3 is 19 residues long. The germline gives CDR1 SGHDN, CDR2 FVKESK. V shed 0 bases and J shed 4 bases, with 24 bases lying between them. The DNA for the CDR3 is TGTGCCAGCAGCCAAGATAAGCGGGGGGGGCTGCATGGTGCCACTGAAGCTTTCTTT. This codes for CASSQDKRGGLHGATEAFF. Full variable domain (remainder filled in from reference TRBV14 and TRBJ1-1): EAGVTQFPSHSVIEKGQTVTLRCDPISGHDNLYWYRRVMGKEIKFLLHFVKESKQDESGMPNNRFLAERTGGTYSTLKVQPAELEDSGVYFCASSQDKRGGLHGATEAFFGQGTRLTVV.

The count of this clone is one. J is TRBJ2-2 and V is TRBV19; D is undetermined. Looked up from germline, CDR1 is LNHDA and CDR2 is SQIVND (reference sequence). Trimming took off 4 bases at V and 6 bases at J, with 6 bases between the two ends. This CDR3 spans 12 amino acids. The CDR3 DNA sequence: TGTGCCAGTAGTACCCCATCCGGGGAGCTGTTTTTT. Its protein is CASSTPSGELFF.

This chain joins TRBV4-3 and TRBJ1-4; possible D gene TRBD1, 5 bases. This CDR3 is 18 amino acids long. Germline CDR1 is LGHNA and CDR2 is YSLEER. V was shortened by 3 bases and J by 4 bases, with 21 bases between the two germline ends. CDR3 nucleotide sequence: TGCGCCAGCAGCCACGGGTGGGGCAGTGGGTCGGGTAATGAAAAACTGTTTTTT. Its protein is CASSHGWGSGSGNEKLFF.

CDR3 sequence reads: CASSPMLAKNIQYF. CDR3 nucleotide sequence: TGTGCCAGCAGCCCCATGTTAGCCAAAAACATTCAGTACTTC. The chain combines TRBV27 with TRBJ2-4; D remains ambiguous. The CDR3 totals 14 residues. Germline V gene lookup returns CDR1 MNHEY and CDR2 SMNVEV (reference sequence). V was shortened by 6 bases and J by 0 bases, with 9 bases between the two germline ends.

The chain carries TRBV7-2 and TRBJ1-4; possibly TRBD1 for D (5 bases). CDR3 size: 14 residues. V lost 5 bases and J 10 bases, leaving 17 bases between the germline ends. Germline V gene lookup returns CDR1 SGHTA and CDR2 FQGNSA. Here the CDR3 reads CASSPRGGGGKLFF. In DNA form, the CDR3 reads TGTGCCAGCAGCCCAAGGGGAGGAGGAGGAAAACTGTTTTTT.

The rearrangement uses TRBV5-4 and TRBJ2-2; weak D call: TRBD1 (6 bases). The CDR3 sequence is 15 residues long. V dropped 5 bases and J dropped 4 bases, with 15 bases sitting between them. Per the germline V gene, CDR1 is SGHNT and CDR2 is YYREEE (reference sequence). The CDR3 region has the DNA TGTGCCAGCAGGTCCGGGACACTAAGCACCGGGGAGCTGTTTTTT. Protein: CASRSGTLSTGELFF.